The 17 T cell receptor beta chains below all came from one sample that was sequenced in a study of T-cell memory formation after mild COVID-19. TCRdb passed the 5' RACE reads through MiXCR, listing each CDR3 protein once. The sample lists approximately 150,000 distinct CDR3 sequences; 15% to 20% were seen once. Material: PBMCs or a T cell subset sorted from them (not recorded which). All receptors derive from an adult woman who had mild COVID-19 (a few samples of this study predate the infection). Cell type and time point are not known.

The chain combines TRBV5-1 with TRBJ1-1; possibly TRBD1 for D (6 bases). This CDR3 region has 19 residues. Trimming removed 6 bases from V and 7 bases from J, with 34 bases in between. Germline V gene data show CDR1 as SGHRS and CDR2 as YFSETQ. The CDR3 loop is CASTQDSPSASRDPGEAFF. CDR3 bases: TGCGCCAGCACCCAGGACAGCCCTTCCGCGTCCCGGGATCCCGGTGAAGCTTTCTTT.

The chain uses TRBV30 and TRBJ2-4; D is ambiguous. CDR1 is GTSNPN, CDR2 SVGIG, per germline (reference sequence). V dropped 6 bases and J dropped 2 bases, with 17 bases sitting between them. The CDR3 is 15 residues long. CDR3 coding DNA: TGTGCCTGCAATGCCGTGGGTGCCCCCAAAAACATTCAGTACTTC. It yields the protein CACNAVGAPKNIQYF.

The rearrangement joins TRBV3-1 to TRBJ2-5, with TRBD2 as a possible D gene (6 bases). This CDR3 has 15 residues. The germline gives CDR1 LGHDT, CDR2 YNNKEL (reference sequence). Trimming took 3 bases from V and 1 from J, leaving 12 bases between them. CDR3 nucleotide sequence: TGTGCCAGCAGCCACGGAGGACTACCCCAAGAGACCCAGTACTTC. It codes for CASSHGGLPQETQYF.

The V and J genes are TRBV20-1 and TRBJ2-1, with TRBD2 matching 13 bases. V lost 0 bases and J lost 2; bases outside the gene matches: 1. The V gene's germline CDR1 is DFQATT and CDR2 SNEGSKA (reference sequence). This CDR3 region has 16 residues. CDR3 in amino acids: CSAREGLAGPYNEQFF. The CDR3 nucleotides read TGCAGTGCTAGAGAGGGACTAGCGGGGCCCTACAATGAGCAGTTCTTC.

As to this clonotype: At one end, the junction sequence differs from germline, possibly due to a read error. The chain has TRBV10-3 and TRBJ2-5, with unresolved D. The CDR3 spans 13 residues. Germline CDR1 reads ENHRY; CDR2 reads SYGVKD. The CDR3 reads CATSERPQETQYF. As DNA, the CDR3 is TGTGCCACCAGTGAGAGGCCTCAAGAGACCCAGTACTTC.

This clonotype has a handful of counts. This sequence joins TRBV11-3 and TRBJ2-7, with TRBD1 matching over 7 bases. Trimming at V came to 1 base and at J to 0 bases, leaving 3 bases not matched to a gene. This CDR3 has 15 amino acids. The germline CDR1 and CDR2 sequences are SGHNT and YENEEA. CDR3 sequence reads: CASSLVGTDSYEQYF. CDR3 bases: TGTGCCAGCAGCTTAGTAGGGACAGACTCCTACGAGCAGTACTTC.

This clonotype was seen a handful of times. The chain uses TRBV14 and TRBJ2-2; D may be TRBD2 (6 bases). Germline assignment: CDR1 SGHDN and CDR2 FVKESK. The CDR3 runs to 16 residues. The V gene lost 3 bases and the J gene lost 5 bases, with 16 bases spanning the gap. CDR3 in DNA: TGTGCCAGCAGCCAGAGACTCCGGGAGCGGACCGGGGAGCTGTTTTTT. Amino acid sequence: CASSQRLRERTGELFF.

CDR3 residues: CASSSGHQRRDTQYF. CDR3 DNA sequence: TGTGCCAGCAGCTCCGGACACCAAAGACGGGATACGCAGTATTTT. The rearrangement uses TRBV11-2 and TRBJ2-3; maybe TRBD1 (5 bases). The germline V gene encodes CDR1 SGHAT and CDR2 FQNNGV. The CDR3 has 15 residues. The germline V and J ends were trimmed by 4 bases and 6 bases, with 17 bases remaining between them. Together with reference TRBV11-2 and TRBJ2-3, the CDR3 gives the full variable domain: EAGVAQSPRYKIIEKRQSVAFWCNPISGHATLYWYQQILGQGPKLLIQFQNNGVVDDSQLPKDRFSAERLKGVDSTLKIQPAKLEDSAVYLCASSSGHQRRDTQYFGPGTRLTVL.

This chain connects TRBV7-8 to TRBJ2-7, with 9 bases identical to TRBD2. With 1 base clipped from V and 2 bases from J, the junction kept 0 bases outside the gene matches. The CDR3 has 14 amino acids. The germline CDR1 and CDR2 sequences are SGHVS and FQNEAQ. CDR3 nucleotides: TGTGCCAGCAGCTTAGGCGGGAGGGCCTACGAGCAGTACTTC. Protein product: CASSLGGRAYEQYF. The full variable domain, its missing parts supplied by reference TRBV7-8 and TRBJ2-7, is GAGVSQSPRYKVAKRGQDVALRCDPISGHVSLFWYQQALGQGPEFLTYFQNEAQLDKSGLPSDRFFAERPEGSVSTLKIQRTQQEDSAVYLCASSLGGRAYEQYFGPGTRLTVT.

A few counts support this clonotype. This chain connects TRBV29-1 to TRBJ1-1, with 10 bases lining up with TRBD1. J was trimmed by 1 base and V by 7 bases; bases with no gene match: 3. The CDR3 sequence is 13 residues long. From germline, CDR1 is SQVTM and CDR2 ANQGSEA. The CDR3 reads CSARTGGNTEAFF. CDR3 DNA sequence: TGCAGCGCTAGGACAGGGGGGAACACTGAAGCTTTCTTT.

The sample holds a few counts of this clonotype. The V call is TRBV18, the J call TRBJ2-7; D is ambiguous. V lost 3 bases and J lost 6, with 9 bases in between. The germline CDR1 and CDR2 sequences are KGHSH and LQKENI. The CDR3 length is 12 residues. The chain's CDR3 is CASSPLPFEQYF. The DNA of the CDR3 is TGTGCCAGCTCACCCCTCCCATTCGAGCAGTACTTC.

The chain is built from TRBV30 and TRBJ2-5; D gene unclear. This CDR3 comprises 12 residues. Between the trimmed V and J ends, which lost 2 bases and 3 bases, there was a span of 7 bases. Germline values: CDR1 GTSNPN, CDR2 SVGIG (reference sequence). The CDR3 sequence is CAWSLAEETQYF. CDR3 nucleotide sequence: TGTGCCTGGAGTTTGGCAGAAGAGACCCAGTACTTC.

This clonotype showed up just a few times. The V gene is TRBV20-1, the J gene TRBJ1-2; TRBD1 matches 7 bases. The CDR3 length is 12 residues. Germline CDR1 is DFQATT and CDR2 is SNEGSKA (reference sequence). Trimming took 4 bases from V and 7 from J; bases not matched to a gene: 6. CDR3 protein: CSANRGSSGYTF. The CDR3, as DNA: TGCAGTGCTAACAGGGGATCGAGTGGCTACACCTTC.

This chain uses TRBV20-1 with TRBJ1-5; the D gene is possibly TRBD1 (6 bases). Germline V CDR1 and CDR2: DFQATT, SNEGSKA (reference sequence). This CDR3 has 15 residues. V was cut by 0 bases and J by 0 bases, with 9 bases left in between. CDR3 sequence reads: CSAREYRDSNQPQHF. The CDR3 bases are TGCAGTGCTAGAGAATACAGGGATAGCAATCAGCCCCAGCATTTT.

The chain carries TRBV11-2 and TRBJ2-7, with D unclear. V lost 0 bases and J lost 4, with 10 bases in between. CDR1 is SGHAT, CDR2 FQNNGV, per germline. The CDR3 extends over 14 amino acids. The CDR3 DNA reads as TGTGCCAGCAGCTTAGAGCCCCAGGCGTACGAGCAGTACTTC. Translating gives CASSLEPQAYEQYF.

Concerning this clonotype: Just one base apart from a much larger clone, this may be a read error. The chain carries TRBV7-6 and TRBJ2-1; D gene unclear. Germline CDR1 reads SGHVS; CDR2 reads FNYEAQ. CDR3 length equals 13 residues. Trimming took 4 bases from V and 7 from J, leaving 11 bases between them. DNA for the CDR3: TGTGCCAGCAGCTCCCGCCACGAAAATGAGCAGTTCTTC. Its protein product is CASSSRHENEQFF.

This clonotype was detected only a few times. V usage is TRBV27 and J usage is TRBJ2-2, with 9 bases that match TRBD2. Germline V gives CDR1 MNHEY, CDR2 SMNVEV (reference sequence). This CDR3 contains 18 residues. Losses at the gene ends were 3 bases for V and 2 bases for J; bases not matched to a gene: 10. CDR3 protein: CASSFGLAGLANTGELFF. CDR3 DNA sequence: TGTGCCAGCAGTTTTGGCCTAGCGGGATTAGCAAACACCGGGGAGCTGTTTTTT.